These 18 T cell receptor beta chains came from one sample sequenced in a study of T cell changes during pregnancy in multiple sclerosis. Libraries were prepared by immunoSEQ multiplex PCR; TCRdb keeps only in-frame clonotypes and omits some of them. Of some 70,000 clones detected, less than 90% appear once; the ten largest clones hold approximately 3.3%. Specimen: peripheral blood, collected before pregnancy. These TCRs come from a female donor with multiple sclerosis, enrolled in a pregnancy study.

V and J are TRBV27 and TRBJ2-7, with TRBD1 matching over 10 bases. With V trimmed by 6 bases and J by 4 bases, 6 bases remained unmatched. The CDR3 length is 14 residues. Germline loops: CDR1 MNHEY, CDR2 SMNVEV (reference sequence). CDR3 nucleotides: TGTGCCAGCAGGTCCGGGACAGGGGATTACGAGCAGTACTTC. This gives the protein CASRSGTGDYEQYF.

The rearrangement uses TRBV7-3 and TRBJ2-1; TRBD1 is a possible D gene (5 bases). Germline V gene sequence: CDR1 SGHTA, CDR2 FQGTGA. The V end lost 1 base, the J end lost 8 bases, and 18 bases lay between the germline ends. This CDR3 region has 16 residues. In DNA, the CDR3 is TGTGCCAGCAGCTTAAATTCCCAGGGTCGTATCGATGAGCAGTTCTTC. Its protein is CASSLNSQGRIDEQFF.

This rearrangement joins TRBV4-3 to TRBJ2-3; D not resolved. V lost 2 bases, J lost 2 bases, and 14 bases lay in between. Germline V gives CDR1 LGHNA, CDR2 YSLEER. CDR3 length: 16 amino acids. CDR3 bases: TGCGCCAGCAGCCAAAACACACGGAGCCACACAGATACGCAGTATTTT. It is translated as CASSQNTRSHTDTQYF.

The chain recombines TRBV19 with TRBJ1-2, with 7 bases that match TRBD1. Germline CDR1 LNHDA, CDR2 SQIVND (reference sequence). Unmatched junction bases numbered 14, after V lost 8 bases and J lost 11 bases. The CDR3 has 13 amino acids. Written as DNA, the CDR3 is TGTGCCAGTGGTCCGACAGGGTCCACGAATTACACCTTC. Residues: CASGPTGSTNYTF.

This clone was found once. The rearrangement uses TRBV7-9 and TRBJ1-2; unclear D gene. This CDR3 comprises 15 residues. Germline V CDR1 and CDR2: SEHNR, FQNEAQ (reference sequence). Trimming stripped 1 base from V and 1 base from J, with 10 bases between. The CDR3 DNA follows: TGTGCCAGCAGCTTAGGGTCTGCGGGTAACTATGGCTACACCTTC. It translates to CASSLGSAGNYGYTF.

V gene TRBV7-2 combines with J gene TRBJ2-7; D perhaps matches TRBD1 (6 bases). CDR1 and CDR2 from the germline V gene are SGHTA and FQGNSA. Trimming left V 8 bases short and J 3 bases short, with 17 bases between. The CDR3 sequence is 14 residues long. The CDR3 here is CASGSPNRVYEQYF. The CDR3 DNA is TGTGCCAGCGGCTCTCCCAACAGGGTCTACGAGCAGTACTTC.

The genes are TRBV5-1 and TRBJ1-6; TRBD1 matches 9 bases. The CDR3 is made up of 15 amino acids. V lost 0 bases, J lost 10 bases, and 5 bases stayed unmatched. Germline V CDR1 and CDR2: SGHRS, YFSETQ. Here the CDR3 DNA reads TGCGCCAGCAGCTTGGCAAGGACAGGGGACTCACCCCTCCACTTT. Its protein is CASSLARTGDSPLHF.

The CDR3 reads CASTDFRQGNREQYF. CDR3 DNA: TGTGCCAGCACCGACTTTCGACAGGGAAATCGCGAGCAGTACTTC. This chain connects TRBV5-6 to TRBJ2-7; TRBD1 matches 7 bases. From germline, CDR1 is SGHDT and CDR2 YYEEEE. The CDR3 contains 15 residues. The V gene end was trimmed by 6 bases and the J gene end by 6 bases; junction bases not matched to a gene: 15.

This clone was recorded a few times. This rearrangement joins TRBV6-1 to TRBJ2-5, with D perhaps matching TRBD2 (5 bases). Trimming cost V 5 bases and J 7 bases, with 8 bases left between them. The CDR3 has 11 amino acids. Looked up from germline, CDR1 is MNHNS and CDR2 is SASEGT. CDR3 coding DNA: TGTGCCAGCAGTACCGAGGGGACCCAGTACTTC. Its protein is CASSTEGTQYF.

The table lists this clone with a count of one. The chain links TRBV18 to TRBJ2-3, with D maybe TRBD2 (7 bases). Germline lookup yields CDR1 KGHSH and CDR2 LQKENI. The germline V and J ends were trimmed by 8 bases and 2 bases, with 17 bases remaining between them. This CDR3 has 15 amino acids. CDR3 sequence reads: CASVPGGDHTDTQYF. The CDR3 DNA is TGTGCCAGCGTTCCGGGGGGCGATCACACAGATACGCAGTATTTT.

The chain combines TRBV30 with TRBJ2-1; D might be TRBD1 (6 bases). V gave up 3 bases and J gave up 7 bases, with 10 bases separating them. Germline CDR1 reads GTSNPN; CDR2 reads SVGIG (reference sequence). The CDR3 contains 12 residues. The CDR3: CAWSPTGNEQFF. Written as DNA, the CDR3 is TGTGCCTGGAGCCCCACAGGGAATGAGCAGTTCTTC.

The chain has TRBV5-6 and TRBJ1-2; 9 bases are shared with TRBD1. CDR3 length: 14 residues. Germline values: CDR1 SGHDT, CDR2 YYEEEE. Unmatched junction bases numbered 7, after V lost 2 bases and J lost 8 bases. CDR3 loop: CASSFTGTGYGYTF. The DNA for the CDR3 is TGTGCCAGCAGCTTTACCGGGACAGGGTACGGCTACACCTTC.

This clone was observed a few times. This chain uses TRBV2 with TRBJ2-7; D unresolved. The CDR3 spans 14 residues. The ends were cut back, 1 base at V and 2 bases at J, with 9 bases in the middle. The germline V gene encodes CDR1 SNHLY and CDR2 FYNNEI. Here the CDR3 DNA reads TGTGCCAGCAGTGAAGTTTCCCAAACCTACGAGCAGTACTTC. It encodes CASSEVSQTYEQYF.

The chain links TRBV7-9 to TRBJ1-2, with TRBD1 matching over 8 bases. The trim removed 5 bases at V and 6 bases at J, leaving 8 bases unmatched. This CDR3 contains 14 residues. Per the germline V gene, CDR1 is SEHNR and CDR2 is FQNEAQ (reference sequence). Here the CDR3 reads CASSHQGALDGYTF. The CDR3, as DNA: TGTGCCAGCAGCCATCAGGGGGCTCTTGATGGCTACACCTTC.

The chain uses TRBV19 and TRBJ1-1; D may be TRBD1 (6 bases). CDR3 length: 16 amino acids. Germline V gene lookup returns CDR1 LNHDA and CDR2 SQIVND (reference sequence). V lost 6 bases to trimming and J lost 1 base, with 18 bases between them. CDR3 DNA sequence: TGTGCCAGTAGCAATATACAGGGAACCTCGAACACTGAAGCTTTCTTT. It codes for CASSNIQGTSNTEAFF.

The gene calls are TRBV11-2 and TRBJ2-7, with D perhaps TRBD1 (5 bases). CDR1 and CDR2 (germline): SGHAT, FQNNGV. Trimming shortened V by 5 bases and J by 6 bases, and 14 bases separated the two germline ends. This CDR3 comprises 13 residues. CDR3 nucleotide sequence: TGTGCCAGCAGCGGGGCAGGTGGGCTCGAGCAGTACTTC. Translating it yields CASSGAGGLEQYF.

This chain uses TRBV5-1 with TRBJ2-2, with 7 bases matching TRBD1. Trimming took 1 base from V and 1 from J; bases not matched to a gene: 1. Germline lookup yields CDR1 SGHRS and CDR2 YFSETQ. This CDR3 comprises 15 residues. In nucleotides, the CDR3 is TGCGCCAGCAGCTTGAACAGGGGGAACACCGGGGAGCTGTTTTTT. It encodes CASSLNRGNTGELFF.

The rearrangement uses TRBV19 and TRBJ2-7; no definite D call. This CDR3 region has 14 residues. Germline V gene sequence: CDR1 LNHDA, CDR2 SQIVND (reference sequence). Trimming pared 4 bases from V and 3 bases from J, leaving 13 bases between. The CDR3 coding sequence is TGTGCCAGTAGTACCTCGAAGCGCCGCTACGAGCAGTACTTC. Translating gives CASSTSKRRYEQYF.